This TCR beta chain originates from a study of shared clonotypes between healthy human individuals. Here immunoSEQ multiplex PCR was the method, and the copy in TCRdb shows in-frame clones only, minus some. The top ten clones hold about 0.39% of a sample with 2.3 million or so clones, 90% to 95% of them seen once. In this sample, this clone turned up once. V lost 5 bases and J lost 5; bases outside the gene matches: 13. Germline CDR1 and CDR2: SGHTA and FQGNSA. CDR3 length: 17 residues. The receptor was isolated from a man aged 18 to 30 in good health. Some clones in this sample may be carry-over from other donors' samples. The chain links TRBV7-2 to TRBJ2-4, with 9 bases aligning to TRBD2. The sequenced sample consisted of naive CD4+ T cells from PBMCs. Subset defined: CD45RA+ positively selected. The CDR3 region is CASSTRGTSTWENIQYF. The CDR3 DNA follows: TGTGCCAGCAGCACCCGTGGGACTAGCACTTGGGAAAACATTCAGTACTTC.